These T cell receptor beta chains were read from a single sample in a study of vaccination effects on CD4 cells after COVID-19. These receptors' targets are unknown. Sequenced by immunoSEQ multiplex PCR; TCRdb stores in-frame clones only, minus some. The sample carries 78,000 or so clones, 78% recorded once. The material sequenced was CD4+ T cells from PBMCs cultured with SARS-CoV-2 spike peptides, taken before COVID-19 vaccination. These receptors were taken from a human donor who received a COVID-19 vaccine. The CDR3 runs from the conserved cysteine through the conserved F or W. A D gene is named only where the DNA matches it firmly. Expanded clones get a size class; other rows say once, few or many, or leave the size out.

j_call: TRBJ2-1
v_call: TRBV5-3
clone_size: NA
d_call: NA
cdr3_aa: CARSLLVVEQFF
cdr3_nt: TGTGCCAGAAGCTTGTTGGTGGTTGAGCAGTTCTTC

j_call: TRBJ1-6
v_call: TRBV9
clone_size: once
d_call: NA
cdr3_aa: CASSVGVLESSPLHF
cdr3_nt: TGTGCCAGCAGCGTAGGAGTTCTGGAGAGTTCACCCCTCCACTTT

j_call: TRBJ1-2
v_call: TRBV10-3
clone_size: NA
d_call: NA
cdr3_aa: CAIGFEGRGDGYTF
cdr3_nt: TGTGCCATCGGGTTCGAGGGGCGCGGGGATGGCTACACCTTC

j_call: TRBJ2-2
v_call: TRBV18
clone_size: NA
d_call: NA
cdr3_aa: CASSPPQGWVTGELFF
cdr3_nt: TGTGCCAGCTCACCACCCCAGGGGTGGGTCACCGGGGAGCTGTTTTTT

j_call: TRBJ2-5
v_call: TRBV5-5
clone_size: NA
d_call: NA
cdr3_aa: CASSFSGWYQETQYF
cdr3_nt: TGTGCCAGCAGCTTTAGCGGCTGGTACCAAGAGACCCAGTACTTC

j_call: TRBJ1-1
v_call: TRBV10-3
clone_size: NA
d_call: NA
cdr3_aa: CAISDPAPTEAFF
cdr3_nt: TGTGCCATCAGTGACCCCGCCCCAACTGAAGCTTTCTTT

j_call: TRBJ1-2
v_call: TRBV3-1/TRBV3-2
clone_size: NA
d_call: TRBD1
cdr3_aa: CASSRRLTGDYGYTF
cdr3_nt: TGTGCCAGCAGCCGCCGCCTTACAGGGGACTATGGCTACACCTTC

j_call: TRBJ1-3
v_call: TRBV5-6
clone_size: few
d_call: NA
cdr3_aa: CASSLGFNSGNTIYF
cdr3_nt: TGTGCCAGCAGCTTGGGGTTCAACTCTGGAAACACCATATATTTT

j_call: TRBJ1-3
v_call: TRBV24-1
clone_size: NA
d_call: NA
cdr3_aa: CATSDSGTAGNTIYF
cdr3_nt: TGTGCCACCAGTGATTCCGGGACGGCTGGAAACACCATATATTTT

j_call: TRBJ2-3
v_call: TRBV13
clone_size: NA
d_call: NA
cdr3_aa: CASSFRTRTDTQYF
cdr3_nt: TGTGCCAGCAGCTTTCGTACCCGCACAGATACGCAGTATTTT

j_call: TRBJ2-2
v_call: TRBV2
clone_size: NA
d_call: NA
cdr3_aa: CASSEVPGNTGELFF
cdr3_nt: TGTGCCAGCAGTGAAGTACCCGGTAACACCGGGGAGCTGTTTTTT

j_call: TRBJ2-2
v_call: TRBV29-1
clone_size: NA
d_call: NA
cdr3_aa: CSVTTSFATGELFF
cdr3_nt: TGCAGCGTTACGACTAGTTTTGCCACCGGGGAGCTGTTTTTT

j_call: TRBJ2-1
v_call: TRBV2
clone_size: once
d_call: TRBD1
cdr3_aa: CASSGQGYNEQFF
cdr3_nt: TGTGCCAGCTCGGGACAGGGGTACAATGAGCAGTTCTTC

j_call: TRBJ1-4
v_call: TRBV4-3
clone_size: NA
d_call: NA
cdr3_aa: CASSVQRGREKLFF
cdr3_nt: TGCGCCAGCAGCGTCCAGAGGGGGAGGGAAAAACTGTTTTTT

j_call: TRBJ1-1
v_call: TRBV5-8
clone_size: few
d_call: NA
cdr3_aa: CASSSLRAGTNTEAFF
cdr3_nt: TGTGCCAGCAGCTCCCTGCGGGCAGGGACAAACACTGAAGCTTTCTTT

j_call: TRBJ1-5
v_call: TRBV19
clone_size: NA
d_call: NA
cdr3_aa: CASSILSSGNQPQHF
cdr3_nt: TGTGCCAGTAGTATTTTATCCTCCGGCAATCAGCCCCAGCATTTT

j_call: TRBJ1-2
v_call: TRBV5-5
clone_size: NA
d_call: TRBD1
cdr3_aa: CASSSGTGGLYGYTF
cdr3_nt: TGTGCCAGCAGCTCGGGGACAGGGGGACTCTATGGCTACACCTTC

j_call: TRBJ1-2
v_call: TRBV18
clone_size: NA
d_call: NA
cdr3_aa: CASSPSGDNYGYTF
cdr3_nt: TGTGCCAGCTCACCCTCGGGAGACAACTATGGCTACACCTTC

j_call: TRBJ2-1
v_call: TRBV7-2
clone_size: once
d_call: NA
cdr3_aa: CASSFQGGTYNEQFF
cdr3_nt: TGTGCCAGCAGCTTCCAGGGGGGGACCTACAATGAGCAGTTCTTC

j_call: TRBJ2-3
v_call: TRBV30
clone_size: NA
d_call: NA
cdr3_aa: CAWGPGQDTQYF
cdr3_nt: TGTGCCTGGGGTCCGGGACAAGATACGCAGTATTTT

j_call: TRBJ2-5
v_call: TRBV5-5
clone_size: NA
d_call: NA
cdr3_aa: CASSLEQKETQYF
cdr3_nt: TGTGCCAGCAGCTTGGAGCAGAAAGAGACCCAGTACTTC

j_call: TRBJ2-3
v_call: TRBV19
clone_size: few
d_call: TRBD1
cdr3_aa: CASSIGTATDTQYF
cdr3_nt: TGTGCCAGTAGTATCGGGACAGCCACAGATACGCAGTATTTT

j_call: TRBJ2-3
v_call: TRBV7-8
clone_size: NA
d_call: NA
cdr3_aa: CASSFGLWGKTDTQYF
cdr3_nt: TGTGCCAGCAGCTTCGGTCTTTGGGGAAAGACAGATACGCAGTATTTT

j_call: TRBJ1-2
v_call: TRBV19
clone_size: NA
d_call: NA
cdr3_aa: CASSIGPFNYGYTF
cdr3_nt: TGTGCCAGTAGTATTGGCCCTTTCAACTATGGCTACACCTTC

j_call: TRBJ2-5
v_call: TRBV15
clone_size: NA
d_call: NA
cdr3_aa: CATSFSGTFQETQYF
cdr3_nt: TGTGCCACCAGCTTTTCCGGGACTTTCCAAGAGACCCAGTACTTC

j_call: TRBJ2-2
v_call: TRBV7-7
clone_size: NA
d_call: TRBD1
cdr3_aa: CASSLGTGADTGELFF
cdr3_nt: TGTGCCAGCAGCTTGGGGACAGGGGCCGACACCGGGGAGCTGTTTTTT

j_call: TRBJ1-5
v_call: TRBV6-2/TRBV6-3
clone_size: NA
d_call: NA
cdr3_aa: CASSYAGGRNQPQHF
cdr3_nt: TGTGCCAGCAGTTACGCCGGGGGGCGGAATCAGCCCCAGCATTTT

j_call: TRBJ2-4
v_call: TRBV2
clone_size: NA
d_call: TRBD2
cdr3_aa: CASRGGRGLSLAKNIQYF
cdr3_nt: TGTGCCAGCAGGGGGGGGAGGGGCCTATCCTTAGCCAAAAACATTCAGTACTTC

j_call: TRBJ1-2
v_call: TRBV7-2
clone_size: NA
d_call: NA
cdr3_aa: CASSLVSNGAYGYTF
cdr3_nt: TGTGCCAGCAGCTTAGTATCAAATGGGGCCTATGGCTACACCTTC

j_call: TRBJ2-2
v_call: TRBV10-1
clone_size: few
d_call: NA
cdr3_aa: CASTRQRGGELFF
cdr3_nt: TGCGCCAGTACCCGACAGCGAGGCGGGGAGCTGTTTTTT

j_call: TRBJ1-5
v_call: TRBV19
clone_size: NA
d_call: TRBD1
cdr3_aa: CASSPQGLDNQPQHF
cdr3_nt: TGTGCCAGTAGCCCACAGGGGCTTGATAATCAGCCCCAGCATTTT

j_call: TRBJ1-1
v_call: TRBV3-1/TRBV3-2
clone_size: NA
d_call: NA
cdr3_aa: CASSPSGAHTEAFF
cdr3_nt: TGTGCCAGCAGCCCGTCAGGGGCGCACACTGAAGCTTTCTTT

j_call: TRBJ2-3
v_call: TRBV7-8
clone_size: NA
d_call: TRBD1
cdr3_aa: CASSPGQALDTQYF
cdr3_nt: TGTGCCAGCAGCCCGGGACAGGCCTTAGATACGCAGTATTTT